This TCR beta chain came from a study of cytomegalovirus exposure and HLA in healthy donors. The study's findings and limits: CMV serostatus was the only recorded immune exposure for donors. Association of a missense DCLRE1C variant with TCR beta V- and J-gene trimming was reported in a later analysis.

With respect to this clone: The antigen is unknown.

Primers for the PCR totalled 60 Vbeta and 13 Jbeta. Only in-frame clones appear in the TCRdb table, and some are missing; sequencing was by immunoSEQ multiplex PCR. Found here are some 200,000 clones, 70% to 80% of them singletons; the top ten hold about 1.4%. With 4 bases clipped from V and 5 bases from J, the junction kept 5 bases outside the gene matches. The CDR3 totals 14 residues. Germline V gene data show CDR1 as LGHNA and CDR2 as YSLEER. Material: PBMCs. V and J are TRBV4-3 and TRBJ1-2, with 9 positions matching TRBD1. This receptor was identified in a girl aged 10-17 years in good health and CMV-seropositive. For the CDR3, the DNA is TGCGCCAGCAGCCGGGACAGGGATGGGTATGGCTACACCTTC. Translating it yields CASSRDRDGYGYTF.